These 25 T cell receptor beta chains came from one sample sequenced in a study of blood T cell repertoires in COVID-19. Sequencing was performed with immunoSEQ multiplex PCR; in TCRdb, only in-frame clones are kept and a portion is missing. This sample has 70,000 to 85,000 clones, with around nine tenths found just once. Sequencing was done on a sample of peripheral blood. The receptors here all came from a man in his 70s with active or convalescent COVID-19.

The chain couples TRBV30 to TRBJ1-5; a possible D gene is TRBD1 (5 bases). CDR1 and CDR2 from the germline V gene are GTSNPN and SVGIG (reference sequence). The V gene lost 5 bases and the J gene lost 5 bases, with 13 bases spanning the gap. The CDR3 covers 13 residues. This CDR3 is CAWDSGKDQPQHF. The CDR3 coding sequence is TGTGCCTGGGACTCAGGGAAGGATCAGCCCCAGCATTTT.

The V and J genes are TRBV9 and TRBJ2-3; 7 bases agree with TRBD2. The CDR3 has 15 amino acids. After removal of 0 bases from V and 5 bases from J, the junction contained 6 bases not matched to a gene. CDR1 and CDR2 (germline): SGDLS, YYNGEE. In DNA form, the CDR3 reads TGTGCCAGCAGCGTAGCTCGAGCGGGACTAGATACGCAGTATTTT. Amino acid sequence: CASSVARAGLDTQYF.

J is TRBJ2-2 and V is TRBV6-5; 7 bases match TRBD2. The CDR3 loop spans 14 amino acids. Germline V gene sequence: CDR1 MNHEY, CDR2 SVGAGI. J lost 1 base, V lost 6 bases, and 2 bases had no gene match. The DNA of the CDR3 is TGTGCCAGCAGAGGGGAGGGGAACACCGGGGAGCTGTTTTTT. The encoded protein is CASRGEGNTGELFF.

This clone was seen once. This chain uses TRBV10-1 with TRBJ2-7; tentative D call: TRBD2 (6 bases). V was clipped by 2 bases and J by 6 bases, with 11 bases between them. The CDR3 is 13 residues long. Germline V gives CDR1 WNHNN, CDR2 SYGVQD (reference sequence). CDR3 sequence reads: CASSEAGRGEQYF. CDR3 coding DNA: TGCGCCAGCAGTGAGGCCGGGAGAGGCGAGCAGTACTTC.

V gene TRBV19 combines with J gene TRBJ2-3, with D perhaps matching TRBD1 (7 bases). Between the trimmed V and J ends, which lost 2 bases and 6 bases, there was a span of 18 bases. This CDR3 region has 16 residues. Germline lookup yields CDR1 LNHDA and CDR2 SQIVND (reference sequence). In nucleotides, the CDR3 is TGTGCCAGTAGTATACGGGACAGACCGGGGGCTGATACGCAGTATTTT. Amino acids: CASSIRDRPGADTQYF.

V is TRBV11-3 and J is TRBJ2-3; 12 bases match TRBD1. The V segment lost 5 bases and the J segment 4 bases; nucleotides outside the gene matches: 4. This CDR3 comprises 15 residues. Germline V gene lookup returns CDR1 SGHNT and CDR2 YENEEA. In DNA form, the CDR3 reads TGTGCCAGCAGCCAGGGACAGGGGGCGTCAGATACGCAGTATTTT. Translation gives CASSQGQGASDTQYF. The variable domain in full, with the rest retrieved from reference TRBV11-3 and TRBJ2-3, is EAGVVQSPRYKIIEKKQPVAFWCNPISGHNTLYWYLQNLGQGPELLIRYENEEAVDDSQLPKDRFSAERLKGVDSTLKIQPAELGDSAVYLCASSQGQGASDTQYFGPGTRLTVL.

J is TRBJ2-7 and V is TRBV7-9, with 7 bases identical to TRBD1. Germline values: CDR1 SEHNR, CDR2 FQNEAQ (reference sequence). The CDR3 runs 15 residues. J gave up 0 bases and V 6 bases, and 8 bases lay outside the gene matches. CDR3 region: CASRYRGSSSYEQYF. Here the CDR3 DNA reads TGTGCCAGCAGGTACAGGGGCTCGAGCTCCTACGAGCAGTACTTC.

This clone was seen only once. The CDR3, as DNA: TGTGCCTGGAGTGTAATAGGGGGTAGCGGGAGGGCCTACAATGAGCAGTTCTTC. Residues: CAWSVIGGSGRAYNEQFF. The V gene is TRBV30, the J gene TRBJ2-1, with 11 bases aligning to TRBD2. V shed 0 bases and J 2 bases; nucleotides not matched to a gene: 9. Looked up from germline, CDR1 is GTSNPN and CDR2 is SVGIG (reference sequence). The CDR3 has 18 residues.

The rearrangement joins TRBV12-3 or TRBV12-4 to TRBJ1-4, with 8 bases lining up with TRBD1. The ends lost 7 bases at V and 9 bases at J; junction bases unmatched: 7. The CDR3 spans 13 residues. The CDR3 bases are TGTGCCAGCACCACACAGGGGGGGAAAAAACTGTTTTTT. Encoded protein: CASTTQGGKKLFF.

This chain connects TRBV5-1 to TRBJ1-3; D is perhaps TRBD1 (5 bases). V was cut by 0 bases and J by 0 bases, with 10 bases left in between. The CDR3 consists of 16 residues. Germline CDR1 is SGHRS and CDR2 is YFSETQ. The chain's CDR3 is CASSLEGAPSGNTIYF. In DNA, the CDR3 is TGCGCCAGCAGCTTGGAAGGGGCCCCCTCTGGAAACACCATATATTTT.

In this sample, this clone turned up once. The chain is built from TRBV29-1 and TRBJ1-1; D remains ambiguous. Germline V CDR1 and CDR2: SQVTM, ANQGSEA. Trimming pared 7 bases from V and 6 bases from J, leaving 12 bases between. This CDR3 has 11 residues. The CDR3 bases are TGCAGCGGGCGACGAGCGGCTGAAGCTTTCTTT. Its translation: CSGRRAAEAFF.

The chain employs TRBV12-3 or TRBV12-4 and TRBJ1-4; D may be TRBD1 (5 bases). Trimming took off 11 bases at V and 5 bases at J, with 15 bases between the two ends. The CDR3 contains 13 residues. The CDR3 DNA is TGTGCCTCCAGACGGGGGGAGAATGAAAAACTGTTTTTT. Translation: CASRRGENEKLFF.

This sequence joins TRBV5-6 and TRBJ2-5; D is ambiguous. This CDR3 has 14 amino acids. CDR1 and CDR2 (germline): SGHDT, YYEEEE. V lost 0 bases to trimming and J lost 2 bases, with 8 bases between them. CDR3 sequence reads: CASSLGSYQETQYF. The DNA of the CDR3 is TGTGCCAGCAGCTTGGGAAGCTATCAAGAGACCCAGTACTTC.

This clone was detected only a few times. In DNA form, the CDR3 reads TGTGCCAGCAGCGCAACTAGCCAATCTACGCAGTATTTT. It yields the protein CASSATSQSTQYF. This sequence joins TRBV12-3 or TRBV12-4 and TRBJ2-3; the D gene is possibly TRBD2 (6 bases). The CDR3 runs to 13 residues. Trimming took 6 bases from V and 8 from J, leaving 15 bases between them.

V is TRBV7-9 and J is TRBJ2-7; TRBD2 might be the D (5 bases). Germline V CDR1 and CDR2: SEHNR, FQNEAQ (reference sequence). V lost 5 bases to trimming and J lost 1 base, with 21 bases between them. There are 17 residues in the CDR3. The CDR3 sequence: CASSPLPKGVSSYEQYF. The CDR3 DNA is TGTGCCAGCAGCCCTCTTCCGAAGGGAGTGTCGTCCTACGAGCAGTACTTC.

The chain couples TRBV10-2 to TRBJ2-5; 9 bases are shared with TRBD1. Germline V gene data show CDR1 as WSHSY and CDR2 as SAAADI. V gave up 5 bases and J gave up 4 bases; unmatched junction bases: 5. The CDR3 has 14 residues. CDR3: CASSYTGGGETQYF. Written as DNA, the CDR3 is TGCGCCAGCAGTTACACAGGGGGCGGAGAGACCCAGTACTTC.

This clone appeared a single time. CDR3 protein: CASSPRAADEKLFF. CDR3 in DNA: TGTGCCAGCTCACCGCGGGCAGCCGATGAAAAACTGTTTTTT. This rearrangement joins TRBV18 to TRBJ1-4, with unresolved D. The V end was cut by 3 bases, the J end by 6 bases, with 11 bases between. Germline values: CDR1 KGHSH, CDR2 LQKENI. CDR3 size: 14 residues.

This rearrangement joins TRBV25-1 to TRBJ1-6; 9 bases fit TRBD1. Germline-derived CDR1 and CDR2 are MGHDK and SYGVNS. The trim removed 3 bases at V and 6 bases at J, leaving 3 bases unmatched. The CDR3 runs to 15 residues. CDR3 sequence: CASSDLTGGNSPLHF. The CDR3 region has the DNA TGTGCCAGCAGTGACCTGACAGGGGGTAATTCACCCCTCCACTTT.

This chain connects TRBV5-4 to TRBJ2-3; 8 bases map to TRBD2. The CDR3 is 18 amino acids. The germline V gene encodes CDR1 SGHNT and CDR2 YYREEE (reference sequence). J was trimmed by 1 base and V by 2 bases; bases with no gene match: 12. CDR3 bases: TGTGCCAGCAGCTTTGAGGCGGGAGCGGGAGACGGCACAGATACGCAGTATTTT. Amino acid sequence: CASSFEAGAGDGTDTQYF. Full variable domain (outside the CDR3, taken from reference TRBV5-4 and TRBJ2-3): ETGVTQSPTHLIKTRGQQVTLRCSSQSGHNTVSWYQQALGQGPQFIFQYYREEENGRGNFPPRFSGLQFPNYSSELNVNALELDDSALYLCASSFEAGAGDGTDTQYFGPGTRLTVL.

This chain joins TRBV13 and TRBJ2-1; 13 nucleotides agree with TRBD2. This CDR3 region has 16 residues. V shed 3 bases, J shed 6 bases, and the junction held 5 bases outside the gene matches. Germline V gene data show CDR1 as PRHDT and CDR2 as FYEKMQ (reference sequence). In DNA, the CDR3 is TGTGCCAGCAGCTTCCAACTAGCGGGAGGGAGCAATGAGCAGTTCTTC. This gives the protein CASSFQLAGGSNEQFF.

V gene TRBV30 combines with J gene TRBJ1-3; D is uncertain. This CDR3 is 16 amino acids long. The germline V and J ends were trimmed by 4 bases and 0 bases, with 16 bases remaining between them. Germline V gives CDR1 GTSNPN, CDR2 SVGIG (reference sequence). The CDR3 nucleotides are TGTGCCTGGACCGCGAGAGCACCAGGCTCTGGAAACACCATATATTTT. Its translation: CAWTARAPGSGNTIYF.

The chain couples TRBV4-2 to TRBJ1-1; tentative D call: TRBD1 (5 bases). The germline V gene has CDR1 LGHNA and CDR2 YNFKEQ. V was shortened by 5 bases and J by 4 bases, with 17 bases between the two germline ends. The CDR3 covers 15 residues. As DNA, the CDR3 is TGTGCCAGCAGCGTTTTTTCCGGGGGGTTCACTGAAGCTTTCTTT. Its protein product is CASSVFSGGFTEAFF.

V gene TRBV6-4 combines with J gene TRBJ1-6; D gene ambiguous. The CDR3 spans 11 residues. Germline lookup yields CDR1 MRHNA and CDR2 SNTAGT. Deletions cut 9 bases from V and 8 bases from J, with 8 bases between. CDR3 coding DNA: TGTGCCAGAAGCAAGTATTCACCCCTCCACTTT. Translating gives CARSKYSPLHF.

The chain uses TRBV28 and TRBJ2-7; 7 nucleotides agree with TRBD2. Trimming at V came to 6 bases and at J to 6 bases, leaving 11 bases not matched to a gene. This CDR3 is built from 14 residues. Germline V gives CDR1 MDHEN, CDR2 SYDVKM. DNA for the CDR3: TGTGCCAGCAGGAGCGGGGCAGCATGGATCGAGCAGTACTTC. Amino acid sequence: CASRSGAAWIEQYF.

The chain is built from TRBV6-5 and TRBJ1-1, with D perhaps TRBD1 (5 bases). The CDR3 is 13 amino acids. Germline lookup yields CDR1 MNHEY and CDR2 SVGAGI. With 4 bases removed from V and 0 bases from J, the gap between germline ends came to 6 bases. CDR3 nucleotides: TGTGCCAGCAGTTTACAGGTGAACACTGAAGCTTTCTTT. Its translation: CASSLQVNTEAFF.